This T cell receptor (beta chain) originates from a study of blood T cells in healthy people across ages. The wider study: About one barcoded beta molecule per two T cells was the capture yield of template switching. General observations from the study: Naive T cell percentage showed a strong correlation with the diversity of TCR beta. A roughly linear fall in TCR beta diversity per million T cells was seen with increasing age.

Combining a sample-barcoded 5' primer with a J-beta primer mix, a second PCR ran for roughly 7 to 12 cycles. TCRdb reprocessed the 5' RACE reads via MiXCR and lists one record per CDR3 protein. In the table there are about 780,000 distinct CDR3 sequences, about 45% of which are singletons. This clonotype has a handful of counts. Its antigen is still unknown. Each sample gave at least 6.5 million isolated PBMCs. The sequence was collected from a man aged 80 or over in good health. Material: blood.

Written as DNA, the CDR3 is TGTGCCAGCAGTTTTAATGGACAGGGAAAGGCTTTCTTT. Translated, it gives CASSFNGQGKAFF. The J gene is TRBJ1-1, the V gene TRBV12-3 or TRBV12-4, with 8 nucleotides matching TRBD1. This CDR3 contains 13 residues. J gave up 11 bases and V 3 bases, and 8 bases lay outside the gene matches.